Below are 6 T cell receptor beta chains sequenced from a single sample in a study of CD8 T cells in ankylosing spondylitis. Study observations and caveats: Characteristic of ankylosing spondylitis blood, it appeared, was a TCR beta motif comprising roughly 8 highly homologous variants.

Their antigens remain unidentified. TCRdb called the 5' RACE reads again in MiXCR, with one record for every CDR3 protein. The sample includes around 490,000 distinct CDR3 sequences, roughly 5.3% seen only once; the top ten take under 4.5%. Sequenced input: blood, either unsorted or a sorted T cell fraction (not recorded which). All receptors come from a male donor with ankylosing spondylitis.

This clonotype was counted ten times or more. The chain employs TRBV28 and TRBJ1-1; 7 bases are shared with TRBD1. The trim removed 3 bases at V and 5 bases at J, leaving 9 bases unmatched. Germline V gene lookup returns CDR1 MDHEN and CDR2 SYDVKM. This CDR3 region has 15 residues. The CDR3 DNA sequence: TGTGCCAGCAGTTTTTATTTTTCAGGGGGGACTGAAGCTTTCTTT. Translated: CASSFYFSGGTEAFF.

Only a few counts were recorded for this clonotype. This CDR3 reads CASSLEATNTQYF. The CDR3 DNA follows: TGCGCCAGCAGCTTGGAGGCAACCAATACGCAGTATTTT. This rearrangement joins TRBV5-1 to TRBJ2-3, with unresolved D. The CDR3 is 13 residues long. Trimming shortened V by 0 bases and J by 7 bases, and 9 bases separated the two germline ends. Germline assignment: CDR1 SGHRS and CDR2 YFSETQ.

V gene TRBV6-5 combines with J gene TRBJ2-2, with D unresolved. Germline V gives CDR1 MNHEY, CDR2 SVGAGI. Trimming took off 2 bases at V and 7 bases at J, with 17 bases between the two ends. The CDR3 sequence is 16 residues long. The CDR3 loop is CASSYSVGRSSGELFF. The CDR3 coding sequence is TGTGCCAGCAGTTACAGCGTCGGCAGGTCAAGCGGGGAGCTGTTTTTT.

In its sample, this clonotype was seen many times. The CDR3 loop is CASNRGRNEVETQYF. CDR3 sequence (DNA): TGTGCCAGCAACCGCGGGAGGAATGAGGTGGAGACCCAGTACTTC. The chain joins TRBV6-2 or TRBV6-3 to TRBJ2-5, with 8 nucleotides matching TRBD2. V was clipped by 7 bases and J by 5 bases; unmatched bases: 12. This CDR3 has 15 residues. CDR1 is MNHEY, CDR2 SVGEGT, per germline.

This clonotype was seen more than once but under ten times. This chain links TRBV4-1 with TRBJ1-2; weak D call: TRBD1 (5 bases). The germline V and J ends were trimmed by 1 base and 7 bases, with 19 bases remaining between them. Germline V gene lookup returns CDR1 MGHRA and CDR2 YSYEKL. The CDR3 is 16 amino acids. The CDR3: CASSQARGIRLSGYTF. For the CDR3, the DNA is TGCGCCAGCAGCCAAGCTCGGGGGATTCGCCTTTCTGGCTACACCTTC.

This clonotype was recorded many times. J is TRBJ2-3 and V is TRBV5-1; no definite D call. Germline V CDR1 and CDR2: SGHRS, YFSETQ. V dropped 2 bases and J dropped 0 bases, with 10 bases sitting between them. The CDR3 is 15 amino acids. The CDR3 loop is CASSLRDSSTDTQYF. Here the CDR3 DNA reads TGCGCCAGCAGCTTAAGAGATTCTAGCACAGATACGCAGTATTTT.